This T cell receptor (beta chain) originates from a study of vaccination effects on CD4 cells after COVID-19. Study context: It was a median of 72 days after the second dose that post-vaccine samples were obtained.

Germline CDR1 MDHEN, CDR2 SYDVKM. Trimming pared 10 bases from V and 3 bases from J, leaving 13 bases between. The CDR3 covers 12 residues. Remarks on this clone: The antigen is not known.

Sequencing used immunoSEQ multiplex PCR; TCRdb keeps in-frame clones, though not all of them. The table includes 30,000 to 35,000 clones, about 67% detected once. Cells that had been cultured for approximately eleven days were the source of isolated CD4+ T cells. Vaccine administered to participants consisted of two doses of either BNT162b2 or mRNA-1273. The chain joins TRBV28 to TRBJ2-7, with D uncertain. This sequence originates from a human donor who received a COVID-19 vaccine. Specimen: CD4+ T cells from PBMCs cultured without peptide, collected after COVID-19 vaccination. Here the CDR3 reads CATQELGYEQYF. Written as DNA, the CDR3 is TGTGCCACCCAGGAGTTAGGCTACGAGCAGTACTTC.